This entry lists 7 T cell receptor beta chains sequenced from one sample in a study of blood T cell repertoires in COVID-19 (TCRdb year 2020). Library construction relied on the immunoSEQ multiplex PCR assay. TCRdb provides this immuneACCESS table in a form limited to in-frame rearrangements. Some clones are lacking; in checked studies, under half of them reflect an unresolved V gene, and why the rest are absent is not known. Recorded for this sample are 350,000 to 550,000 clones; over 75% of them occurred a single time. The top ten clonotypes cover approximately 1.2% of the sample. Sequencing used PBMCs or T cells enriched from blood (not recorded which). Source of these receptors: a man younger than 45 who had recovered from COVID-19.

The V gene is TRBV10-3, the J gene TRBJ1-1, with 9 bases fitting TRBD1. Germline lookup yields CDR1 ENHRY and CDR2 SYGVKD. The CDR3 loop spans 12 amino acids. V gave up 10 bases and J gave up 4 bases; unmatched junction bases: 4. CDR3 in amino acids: CATGQGTTEAFF. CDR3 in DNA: TGTGCCACCGGACAGGGGACCACTGAAGCTTTCTTT.

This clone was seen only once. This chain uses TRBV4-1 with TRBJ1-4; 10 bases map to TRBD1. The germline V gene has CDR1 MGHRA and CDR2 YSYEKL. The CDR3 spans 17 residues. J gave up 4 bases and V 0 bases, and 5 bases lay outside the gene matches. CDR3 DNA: TGCGCCAGCAGCCAAGAACGACAGGGGGCGATTAATGAAAAACTGTTTTTT. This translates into CASSQERQGAINEKLFF.

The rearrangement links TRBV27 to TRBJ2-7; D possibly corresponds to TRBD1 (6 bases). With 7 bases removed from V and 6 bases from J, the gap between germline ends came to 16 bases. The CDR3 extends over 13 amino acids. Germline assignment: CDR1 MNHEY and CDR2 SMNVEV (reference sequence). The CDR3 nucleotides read TGTGCCAGCATGCCGGGACACAACAGCGAGCAGTACTTC. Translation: CASMPGHNSEQYF.

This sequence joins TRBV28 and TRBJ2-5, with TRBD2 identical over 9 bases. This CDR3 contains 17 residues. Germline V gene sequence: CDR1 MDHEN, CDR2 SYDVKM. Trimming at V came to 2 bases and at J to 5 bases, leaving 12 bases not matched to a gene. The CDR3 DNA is TGTGCCAGCAGTTTACTCGGTAGCGGGAGACCAATGGAGACCCAGTACTTC. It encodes CASSLLGSGRPMETQYF. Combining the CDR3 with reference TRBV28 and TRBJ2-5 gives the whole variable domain DVKVTQSSRYLVKRTGEKVFLECVQDMDHENMFWYRQDPGLGLRLIYFSYDVKMKEKGDIPEGYSVSREKKERFSLILESASTNQTSMYLCASSLLGSGRPMETQYFGPGTRLLVL.

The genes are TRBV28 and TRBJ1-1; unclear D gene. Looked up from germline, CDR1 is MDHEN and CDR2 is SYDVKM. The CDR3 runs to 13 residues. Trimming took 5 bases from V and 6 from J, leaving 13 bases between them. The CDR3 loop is CASSLGLEPEAFF. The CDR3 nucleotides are TGTGCCAGCAGTCTCGGACTGGAGCCTGAAGCTTTCTTT. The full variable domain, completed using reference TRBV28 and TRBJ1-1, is DVKVTQSSRYLVKRTGEKVFLECVQDMDHENMFWYRQDPGLGLRLIYFSYDVKMKEKGDIPEGYSVSREKKERFSLILESASTNQTSMYLCASSLGLEPEAFFGQGTRLTVV.

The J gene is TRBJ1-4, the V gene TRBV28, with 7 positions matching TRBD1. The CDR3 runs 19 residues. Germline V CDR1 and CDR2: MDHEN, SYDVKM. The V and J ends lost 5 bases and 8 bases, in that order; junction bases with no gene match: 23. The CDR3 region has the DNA TGTGCCAGCAGTCCCAGGGGACAGTTTTCACCCAGACGGCGGGAAAAACTGTTTTTT. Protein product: CASSPRGQFSPRRREKLFF.

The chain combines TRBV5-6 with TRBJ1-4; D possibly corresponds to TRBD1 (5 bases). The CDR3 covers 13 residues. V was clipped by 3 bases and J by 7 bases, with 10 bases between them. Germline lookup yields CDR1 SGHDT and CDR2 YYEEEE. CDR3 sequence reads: CASSWGRSEKLFF. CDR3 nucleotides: TGTGCCAGCAGCTGGGGGAGGTCTGAAAAACTGTTTTTT.